This T cell receptor beta chain appears in the sequencing data of a study of T cells in Graves' hyperthyroidism and ophthalmopathy. Amplified regions were TCR beta CDR3 sequences from RNA transcripts. HTBI primers drove first-round RT-PCR of the TCR CDR3. Each CDR3 protein gets one entry after TCRdb re-called the multiplex PCR reads with MiXCR. The sample records around 360,000 distinct CDR3 sequences, roughly 15% being singletons. Sequencing input: blood. This TCR was sampled from a woman in her sixties or seventies with Graves' ophthalmopathy.

The CDR3 DNA is TGTGCCAGCATCGGCGGAACCTACGAGCAGTACTTC. Its translation: CASIGGTYEQYF. The J gene is TRBJ2-7, the V gene TRBV6-1, with unresolved D. Germline V gene lookup returns CDR1 MNHNS and CDR2 SASEGT. The CDR3 totals 12 residues. The ends were cut back, 7 bases at V and 2 bases at J, with 9 bases in the middle.